This TCR beta chain appears in the sequencing data of a study of human T cells and chemical hapten exposure. Study summary: The sensitizer, 2% DPC, was used on around 2 cm by around 2 cm of upper inner arm skin.

Time point noted: patch test 1, 2 weeks after DPC sensitization. This sample's treatment: therapeutic diphenylcyclopropenone sensitization with weekly scalp DPC. Notes on this clonotype: Its cognate antigen is unknown. One end of the junction varies from germline; a read error may be responsible.

CDR3 length: 14 amino acids. CDR1 SGHTA and CDR2 FQGTGA come from the germline V gene. TCRdb reprocessed the RACE reads with MiXCR, giving one entry per CDR3 protein. Found here are about 57,000 distinct CDR3 sequences, about 9.3% of them singletons; the top ten hold about an eighth. General study points: Following DPC sensitization, TCRs present above 1 in 1000 frequency showed no change.

The sequence was collected from a middle-aged woman with alopecia areata. Some clones in this sample may be carry-over from other donors' samples. This chain uses TRBV7-3 with TRBJ2-5; D is perhaps TRBD2 (5 bases). The material sequenced was whole blood, taken in connection with sensitization to the hapten diphenylcyclopropenone (DPC). CDR3 sequence: CASSLTGLGETQYF. DNA of the CDR3: TGTGCCAGCAGCCTAACTGGACTCGGGGAGACCCAGTACTTC.